The entry below describes one T cell receptor beta chain. Antigen: not known. The record originates from a study of identical twins. General study results and limits: Researchers caution that invariant MAIT and iNKT cells could partly confound zero-insertion analyses. There was more out-of-frame TCR alpha sharing in monozygotic twins than models estimated.

Germline trimming cut 3 bases from V and 3 bases from J; bases unmatched to any gene: 8. Germline V gives CDR1 LNHNV, CDR2 YYDKDF (reference sequence). CDR3 length: 15 amino acids. A single record per CDR3 protein comes from TCRdb applying MiXCR to the 5' RACE reads. The profile shows 700,000 or so distinct CDR3 sequences, less than 25% of them singletons. These data were likewise used in another study, on T cells expressing NK-cell markers. This second study says: Researchers got TCR beta repertoires out of sorted CD3+CD56+NKG2C+, CD3+CD56+NKG2C- and CD3+CD56-NKG2C+ T cells.

The material sequenced was PBMCs. This chain links TRBV15 with TRBJ2-7; 7 positions match TRBD1. The sequence came from a woman under 30 in good health. The DNA of the CDR3 is TGTGCCACCAGCAGTCTCGGGACAGCGAACTACGAGCAGTACTTC. Protein sequence: CATSSLGTANYEQYF. The full variable domain, completed using reference TRBV15 and TRBJ2-7, is DAMVIQNPRYQVTQFGKPVTLSCSQTLNHNVMYWYQQKSSQAPKLLFHYYDKDFNNEADTPDNFQSRRPNTSFCFLDIRSPGLGDTAMYLCATSSLGTANYEQYFGPGTRLTVT.